This record concerns one T cell receptor (beta chain) sequence. Its antigen is not known. The entry originates in a study of vaccination and CD4 T cells after COVID-19. Treatment defined: roughly ten-day PBMC culture with coronavirus spike peptide pools or control peptides (ViraFEST assay). The germline V gene has CDR1 LNHNV and CDR2 YYDKDF (reference sequence). V lost 4 bases and J lost 2; bases outside the gene matches: 7. CDR3 length equals 16 residues. Oncomine TCR Beta short-read sequencing was applied to DNA from cultured CD4+ T cells. MiXCR was run by TCRdb on the PCR reads, yielding one entry per CDR3 protein. Of 19,000 or so distinct CDR3 sequences listed, about 43% are singletons.

The sample was CD4+ T cells from blood, cultured in vitro. The clonotype was recovered from a human donor who had recovered from COVID-19. This chain uses TRBV15 with TRBJ2-3; 9 positions agree with TRBD1. The CDR3 DNA reads TGTGCCACCAGCAAAAGACAGGGGGGGTCCACAGATACGCAGTATTTT. It is translated as CATSKRQGGSTDTQYF.